Listed here are 9 T cell receptor beta chains from one sample, sequenced in a study of T-cell reconstitution after alpha-beta-depleted transplantation in children. TCRbeta library construction was performed incorporating unique molecular identifiers. TCRdb used MiXCR to reprocess the PCR reads, holding one entry per CDR3 protein. The repertoire has 120,000 to 150,000 distinct CDR3 sequences, about 9% of them found once; the top ten carry roughly 20%. Sequenced here: PBMCs, mostly from graft donor cells, sampled 180 days after TCRalphabeta/CD19-depleted stem cell transplant. Every receptor here comes from a female patient aged 2-9 years who had a stem cell transplant for congenital amegakaryocytic thrombocytopenia, so the T cells may come from the graft donor.

This clonotype is deemed medium-sized (0.01 to 0.1%). The chain recombines TRBV10-3 with TRBJ2-6, with a tentative D call TRBD2 (6 bases). Germline V gene data show CDR1 as ENHRY and CDR2 as SYGVKD. Between the trimmed V and J ends, which lost 5 bases and 3 bases, there was a span of 20 bases. The CDR3 has 18 residues. Written as DNA, the CDR3 is TGTGCCATCAGTCCTTCCCTTTCCGGGGGTCTTGGGGCCAACGTCCTGACTTTC. The encoded protein is CAISPSLSGGLGANVLTF.

This clonotype was recorded at least ten times. The rearrangement joins TRBV29-1 to TRBJ2-3; D is tentatively TRBD1 or TRBD2 (5 bases each). Germline V gene lookup returns CDR1 SQVTM and CDR2 ANQGSEA. The V and J ends lost 1 base and 10 bases respectively, with 9 bases between them. This CDR3 contains 11 residues. In DNA form, the CDR3 reads TGCAGCGTTGAAGTGCTGGGGGCGCAGTATTTT. Residues: CSVEVLGAQYF.

This clonotype was counted between two and nine times. J is TRBJ1-2 and V is TRBV5-6; D gene ambiguous. Per germline, CDR1 SGHDT and CDR2 YYEEEE. This CDR3 is 12 amino acids long. The V gene lost 2 bases and the J gene lost 4 bases, with 6 bases spanning the gap. CDR3 loop: CASSLTAYGYTF. The CDR3 DNA sequence: TGTGCCAGCAGCTTAACGGCCTATGGCTACACCTTC.

There are a few counts of this clonotype. The gene calls are TRBV10-3 and TRBJ2-1; 13 bases are shared with TRBD2. The V and J ends lost 2 bases and 9 bases, in that order; junction bases with no gene match: 13. The length of the CDR3 is 18 residues. CDR1 and CDR2 (germline): ENHRY, SYGVKD. The CDR3 DNA sequence: TGTGCCATCAGTGAGGCGGGGACTAGCGGGATAAGTCGCATTGAGCAGTTCTTC. Protein sequence: CAISEAGTSGISRIEQFF.

This clonotype was observed at least ten times. This chain connects TRBV28 to TRBJ2-3; D possibly corresponds to TRBD2 (6 bases). CDR3 size: 15 residues. The V end lost 4 bases, the J end lost 3 bases, and 14 bases lay between the germline ends. Germline assignment: CDR1 MDHEN and CDR2 SYDVKM. DNA of the CDR3: TGTGCCAGCAGTTACCCTAGCGCCCAAACAGATACGCAGTATTTT. This codes for CASSYPSAQTDTQYF.

This clonotype came up a few times. V usage is TRBV27 and J usage is TRBJ2-1; D is ambiguous. This CDR3 region has 13 residues. Per germline, CDR1 MNHEY and CDR2 SMNVEV (reference sequence). Trimming took 5 bases from V and 5 from J, leaving 10 bases between them. The CDR3, as DNA: TGTGCCAGCAGTCCCACGACAAACAATGAGCAGTTCTTC. Its protein product is CASSPTTNNEQFF.

The table lists this clonotype with a few counts. This chain connects TRBV4-1 to TRBJ1-2, with D possibly matching TRBD1 (6 bases). Germline assignment: CDR1 MGHRA and CDR2 YSYEKL. The CDR3 covers 19 residues. Trimming cost V 1 base and J 0 bases, with 21 bases left between them. This CDR3 reads CASSQGALPRTVSNYGYTF. In DNA form, the CDR3 reads TGCGCCAGCAGCCAAGGGGCTTTGCCCAGGACAGTGTCTAACTATGGCTACACCTTC.

Ten or more counts support this clonotype. The gene calls are TRBV10-3 and TRBJ2-3; weak D call: TRBD1 (7 bases). The ends were cut back, 11 bases at V and 1 base at J, with 16 bases in the middle. Germline V gene sequence: CDR1 ENHRY, CDR2 SYGVKD. The length of the CDR3 is 14 residues. For the CDR3, the DNA is TGTGCCGCAGGGACAGCGGGTCGCACAGATACGCAGTATTTT. Encoded protein: CAAGTAGRTDTQYF.

This clonotype was seen at least ten times. V is TRBV27 and J is TRBJ1-2; a possible D gene is TRBD1 (6 bases). Between the trimmed V and J ends, which lost 5 bases and 8 bases, there was a span of 18 bases. The length of the CDR3 is 14 residues. Looked up from germline, CDR1 is MNHEY and CDR2 is SMNVEV (reference sequence). This CDR3 reads CASSLNRAGAGYTF. The DNA of the CDR3 is TGTGCCAGCAGTCTTAACAGGGCTGGAGCCGGCTACACCTTC.